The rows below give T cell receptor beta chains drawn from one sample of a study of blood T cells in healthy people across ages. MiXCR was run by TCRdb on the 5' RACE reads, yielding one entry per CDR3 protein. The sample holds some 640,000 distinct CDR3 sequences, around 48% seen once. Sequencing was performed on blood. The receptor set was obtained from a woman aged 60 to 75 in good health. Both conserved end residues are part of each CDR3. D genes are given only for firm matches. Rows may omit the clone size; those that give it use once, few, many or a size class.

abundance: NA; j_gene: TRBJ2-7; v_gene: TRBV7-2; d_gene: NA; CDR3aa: CASRVDPSSYEQYF; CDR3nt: TGTGCCAGCAGAGTTGATCCCTCTAGTTACGAGCAGTACTTC
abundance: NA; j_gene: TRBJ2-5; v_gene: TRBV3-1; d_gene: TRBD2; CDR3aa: CASSQVKREGLGETQYF; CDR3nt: TGTGCCAGCAGCCAAGTCAAGCGGGAGGGCCTTGGGGAGACCCAGTACTTC
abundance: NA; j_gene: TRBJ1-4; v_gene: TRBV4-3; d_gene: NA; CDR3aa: CASSQSLQGPGDEKLFF; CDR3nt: TGCGCCAGCAGCCAATCTCTACAGGGACCGGGCGATGAAAAACTGTTTTTT
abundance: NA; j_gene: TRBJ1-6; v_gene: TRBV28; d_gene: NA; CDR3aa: CASKPQASYNSPLHF; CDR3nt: TGTGCCAGCAAGCCGCAGGCCTCCTATAATTCACCCCTCCACTTT
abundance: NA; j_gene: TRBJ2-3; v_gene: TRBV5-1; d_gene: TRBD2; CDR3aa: CASSLSPTSGTDTQYF; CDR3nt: TGCGCCAGCAGCTTGTCCCCCACTAGCGGCACAGATACGCAGTATTTT
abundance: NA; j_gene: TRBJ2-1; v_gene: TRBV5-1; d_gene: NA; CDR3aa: CASSSLPGQNNNEQFF; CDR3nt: TGCGCCAGCAGCTCCCTCCCCGGACAGAATAACAATGAGCAGTTCTTC
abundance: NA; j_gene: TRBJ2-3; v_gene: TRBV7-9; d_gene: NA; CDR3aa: CASSPMGSSRGQYF; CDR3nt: TGTGCCAGCAGCCCCATGGGCTCAAGTCGCGGTCAGTATTTT
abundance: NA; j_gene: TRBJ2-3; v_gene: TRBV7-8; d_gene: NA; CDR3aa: CASSFGWLLLGADTQYF; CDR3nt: TGTGCCAGCAGCTTTGGTTGGTTGTTGTTAGGAGCAGATACGCAGTATTTT
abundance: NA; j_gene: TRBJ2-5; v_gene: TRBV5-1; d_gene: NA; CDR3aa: CASSLVSIQETQYF; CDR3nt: TGCGCCAGCAGCTTGGTCAGTATCCAAGAGACCCAGTACTTC
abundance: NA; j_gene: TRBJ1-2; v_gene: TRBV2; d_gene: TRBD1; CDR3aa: CASRADRGLEDGYTF; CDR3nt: TGTGCCAGCAGGGCGGACAGGGGGTTAGAGGATGGCTACACCTTC
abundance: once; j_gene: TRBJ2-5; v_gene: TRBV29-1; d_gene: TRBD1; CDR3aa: CSVLPHYRGNVETQYF; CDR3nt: TGCAGCGTACTCCCTCACTACAGGGGGAACGTCGAGACCCAGTACTTC
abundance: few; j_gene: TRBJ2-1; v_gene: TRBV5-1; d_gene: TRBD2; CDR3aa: CASSLGGYSGNEQFF; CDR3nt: TGCGCCAGCAGCTTGGGGGGATATAGCGGGAATGAGCAGTTCTTC
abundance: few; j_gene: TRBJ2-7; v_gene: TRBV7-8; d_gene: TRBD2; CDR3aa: CASSKQVTSGFSEQYF; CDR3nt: TGTGCCAGCAGTAAACAGGTGACTAGCGGCTTCTCCGAGCAGTACTTC
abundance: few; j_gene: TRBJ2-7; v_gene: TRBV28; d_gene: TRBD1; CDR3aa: CASRVGQGSNEQYF; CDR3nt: TGTGCCAGCAGAGTCGGACAGGGCTCCAACGAGCAGTACTTC
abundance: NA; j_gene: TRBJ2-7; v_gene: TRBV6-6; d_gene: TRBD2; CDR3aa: CASSYSGGGPYEQYF; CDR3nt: TGTGCCAGCAGTTACTCAGGCGGGGGTCCCTACGAGCAGTACTTC
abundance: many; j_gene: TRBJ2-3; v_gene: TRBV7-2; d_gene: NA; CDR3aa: CASSLVSGTSTDTQYF; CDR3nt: TGTGCCAGCAGCTTAGTTTCAGGAACTAGCACAGATACGCAGTATTTT
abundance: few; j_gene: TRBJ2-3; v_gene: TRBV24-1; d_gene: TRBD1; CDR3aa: CATSDPRQGADTQYF; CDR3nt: TGTGCCACCAGTGATCCTCGACAGGGAGCAGATACGCAGTATTTT
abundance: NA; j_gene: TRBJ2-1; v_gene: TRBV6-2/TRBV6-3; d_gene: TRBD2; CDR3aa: CASSRLAGDEREQFF; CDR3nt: TGTGCCAGCAGTAGACTAGCGGGAGATGAGCGTGAGCAGTTCTTC
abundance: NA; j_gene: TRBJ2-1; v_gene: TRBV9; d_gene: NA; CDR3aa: CASSVVVGDLQGNEQFF; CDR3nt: TGTGCCAGCAGCGTAGTTGTGGGGGATTTACAGGGTAATGAGCAGTTCTTC
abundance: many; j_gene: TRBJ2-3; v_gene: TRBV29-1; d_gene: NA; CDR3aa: CSVEGGSTDTQYF; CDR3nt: TGCAGCGTTGAGGGAGGATCCACAGATACGCAGTATTTT
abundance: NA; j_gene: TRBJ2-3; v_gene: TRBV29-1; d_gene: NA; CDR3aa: CSVEDPVGRGSTDTQYF; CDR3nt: TGCAGCGTTGAAGATCCCGTCGGAAGGGGGAGCACAGATACGCAGTATTTT
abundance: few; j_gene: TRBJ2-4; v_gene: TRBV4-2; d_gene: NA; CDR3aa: CASSQTSGGLAKNIQYF; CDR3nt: TGTGCCAGCAGCCAAACTTCCGGAGGGTTAGCCAAAAACATTCAGTACTTC
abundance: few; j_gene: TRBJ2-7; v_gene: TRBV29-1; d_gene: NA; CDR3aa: CSVEDDIKGGEQYF; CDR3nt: TGCAGCGTTGAAGATGATATTAAAGGGGGCGAGCAGTACTTC
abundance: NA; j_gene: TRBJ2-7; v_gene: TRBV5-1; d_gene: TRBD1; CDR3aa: CASSTLTGGIYEQYF; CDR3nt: TGCGCCAGCAGCACCTTAACAGGGGGCATATACGAGCAGTACTTC
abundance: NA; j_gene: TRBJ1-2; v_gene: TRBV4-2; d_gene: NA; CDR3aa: CASSQEGGTGIGYTF; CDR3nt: TGTGCCAGCAGCCAAGAGGGGGGCACGGGGATCGGCTACACCTTC
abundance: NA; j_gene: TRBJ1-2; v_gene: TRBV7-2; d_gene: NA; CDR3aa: CASSPGGGNYGYTF; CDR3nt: TGTGCCAGCAGCCCCGGGGGCGGGAACTATGGCTACACCTTC
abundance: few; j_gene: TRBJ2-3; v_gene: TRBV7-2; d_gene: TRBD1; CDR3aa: CASSVINRGQDTQYF; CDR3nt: TGTGCCAGCAGCGTCATAAACAGGGGACAAGATACGCAGTATTTT
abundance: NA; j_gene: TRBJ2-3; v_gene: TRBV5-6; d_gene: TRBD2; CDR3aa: CAGNPLAGARTQYF; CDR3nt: TGTGCCGGCAACCCACTGGCGGGAGCGAGGACGCAGTATTTT
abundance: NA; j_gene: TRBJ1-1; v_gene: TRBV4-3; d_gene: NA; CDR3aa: CASSQEYPGLNTEAFF; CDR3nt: TGCGCCAGCAGCCAAGAATATCCGGGATTGAACACTGAAGCTTTCTTT
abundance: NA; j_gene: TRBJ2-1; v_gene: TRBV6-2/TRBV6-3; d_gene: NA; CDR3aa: CASSRGFGGNEQFF; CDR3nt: TGTGCCAGCAGCCGGGGGTTTGGGGGCAATGAGCAGTTCTTC
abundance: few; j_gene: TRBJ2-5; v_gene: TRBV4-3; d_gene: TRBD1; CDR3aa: CASSQVEGGWETQYF; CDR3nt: TGCGCCAGCAGCCAAGTTGAAGGGGGCTGGGAGACCCAGTACTTC
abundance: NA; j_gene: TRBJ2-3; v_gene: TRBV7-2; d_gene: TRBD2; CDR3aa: CASTRGDLADTQYF; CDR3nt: TGTGCTAGCACCCGGGGGGACCTCGCAGATACGCAGTATTTT
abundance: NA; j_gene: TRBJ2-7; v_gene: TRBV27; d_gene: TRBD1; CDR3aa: CASSKRTGMHEQYF; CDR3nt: TGTGCCAGCAGTAAACGGACAGGGATGCACGAGCAGTACTTC
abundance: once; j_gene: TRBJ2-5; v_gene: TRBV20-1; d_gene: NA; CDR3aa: CSARYELYQETQYF; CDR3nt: TGCAGTGCTAGGTATGAGCTGTACCAAGAGACCCAGTACTTC
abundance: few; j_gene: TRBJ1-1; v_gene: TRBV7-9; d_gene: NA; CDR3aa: CASSPSPGTEAFF; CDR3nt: TGTGCCAGCAGCCCGTCCCCGGGTACTGAAGCTTTCTTT
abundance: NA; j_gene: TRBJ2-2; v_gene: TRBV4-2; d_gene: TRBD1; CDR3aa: CASSQDGKQGVTGELFF; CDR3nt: TGTGCCAGCAGCCAAGATGGAAAACAGGGGGTAACCGGGGAGCTGTTTTTT
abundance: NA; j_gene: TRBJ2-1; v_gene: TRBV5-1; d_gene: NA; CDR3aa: CASSFSSRSLRNEQFF; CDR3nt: TGCGCCAGCAGCTTTAGCTCGCGGTCGTTACGGAATGAGCAGTTCTTC
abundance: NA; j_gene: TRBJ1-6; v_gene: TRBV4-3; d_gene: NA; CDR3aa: CASSQDSVTYNSPLHF; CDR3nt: TGCGCCAGCAGCCAAGACTCGGTGACCTATAATTCACCCCTCCACTTT
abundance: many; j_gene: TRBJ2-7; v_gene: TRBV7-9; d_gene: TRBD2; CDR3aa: CASSISGTSYEQYF; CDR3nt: TGTGCCAGCAGCATCTCCGGGACTAGCTACGAGCAGTACTTC
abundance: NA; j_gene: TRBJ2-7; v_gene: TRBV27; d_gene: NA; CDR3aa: CASSRVDPGSYEQYF; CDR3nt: TGTGCCAGCAGTAGAGTCGATCCGGGATCCTACGAGCAGTACTTC
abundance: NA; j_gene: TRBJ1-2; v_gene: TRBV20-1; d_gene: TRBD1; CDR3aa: CSAGGSTGGDYGYTF; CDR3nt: TGCAGTGCGGGGGGAAGCACAGGGGGTGACTATGGCTACACCTTC
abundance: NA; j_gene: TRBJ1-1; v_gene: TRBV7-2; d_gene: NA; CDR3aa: CASSLGAGMNTEAFF; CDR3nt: TGTGCCAGCAGCTTAGGCGCAGGGATGAACACTGAAGCTTTCTTT
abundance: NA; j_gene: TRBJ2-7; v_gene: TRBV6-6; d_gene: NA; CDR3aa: CASTHAWVRYSYNEQYF; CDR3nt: TGTGCCAGCACTCATGCTTGGGTAAGGTACTCCTACAATGAGCAGTACTTC
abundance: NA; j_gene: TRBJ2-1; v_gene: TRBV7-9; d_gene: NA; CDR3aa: CASSSWTAVQQFF; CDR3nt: TGTGCCAGCAGCTCCTGGACGGCCGTCCAGCAGTTCTTC
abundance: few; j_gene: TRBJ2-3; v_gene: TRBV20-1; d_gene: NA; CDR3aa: CSASVGSNTDTQYF; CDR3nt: TGCAGTGCTAGTGTCGGATCGAACACAGATACGCAGTATTTT
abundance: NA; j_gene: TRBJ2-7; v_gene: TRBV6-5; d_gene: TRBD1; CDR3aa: CASSYSPGQEQYF; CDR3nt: TGTGCCAGCAGTTACTCGCCGGGACAGGAGCAGTACTTC